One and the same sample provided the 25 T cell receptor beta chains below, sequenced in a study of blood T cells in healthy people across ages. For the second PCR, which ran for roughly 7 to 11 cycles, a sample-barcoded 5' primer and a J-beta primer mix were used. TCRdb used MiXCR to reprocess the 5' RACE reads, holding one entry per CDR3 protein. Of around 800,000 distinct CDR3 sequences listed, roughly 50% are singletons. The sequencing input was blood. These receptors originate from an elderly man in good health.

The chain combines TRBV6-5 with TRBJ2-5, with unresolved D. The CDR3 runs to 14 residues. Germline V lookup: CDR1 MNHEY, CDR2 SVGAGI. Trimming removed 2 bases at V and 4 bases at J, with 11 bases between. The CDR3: CASSYVVGLETQYF. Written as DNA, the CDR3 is TGTGCCAGCAGTTACGTTGTGGGGTTAGAGACCCAGTACTTC.

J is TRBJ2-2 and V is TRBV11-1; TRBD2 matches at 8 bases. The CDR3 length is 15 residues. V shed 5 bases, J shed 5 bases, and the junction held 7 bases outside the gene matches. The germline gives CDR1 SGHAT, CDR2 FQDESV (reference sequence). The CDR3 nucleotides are TGTGCCAGCAGCGAGCAAGCGGGAGTAACCGGGGAGCTGTTTTTT. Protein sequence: CASSEQAGVTGELFF.

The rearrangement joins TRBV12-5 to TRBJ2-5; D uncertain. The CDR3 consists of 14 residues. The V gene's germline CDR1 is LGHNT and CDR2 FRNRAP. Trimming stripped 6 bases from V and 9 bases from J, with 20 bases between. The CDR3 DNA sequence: TGTGCTAGTGGCTCCGGAGACCCACACTTTTCCCAGTACTTC. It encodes CASGSGDPHFSQYF. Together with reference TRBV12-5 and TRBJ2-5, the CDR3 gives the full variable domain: DARVTQTPRHKVTEMGQEVTMRCQPILGHNTVFWYRQTMMQGLELLAYFRNRAPLDDSGMPKDRFSAEMPDATLATLKIQPSEPRDSAVYFCASGSGDPHFSQYFGPGTRLLVL.

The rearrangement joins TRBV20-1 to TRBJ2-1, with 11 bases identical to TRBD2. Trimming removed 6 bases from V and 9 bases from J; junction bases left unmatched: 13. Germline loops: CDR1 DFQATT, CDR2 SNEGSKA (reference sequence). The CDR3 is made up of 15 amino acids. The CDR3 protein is CSAQGTSGPRVEQFF. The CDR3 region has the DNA TGCAGTGCCCAAGGGACTAGCGGCCCCCGAGTTGAGCAGTTCTTC.

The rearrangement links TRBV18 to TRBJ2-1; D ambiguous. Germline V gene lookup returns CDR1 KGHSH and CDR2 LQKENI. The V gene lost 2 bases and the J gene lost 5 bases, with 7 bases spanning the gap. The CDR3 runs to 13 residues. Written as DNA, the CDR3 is TGTGCCAGCTCACCAAGGGCAGACAATGAGCAGTTCTTC. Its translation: CASSPRADNEQFF.

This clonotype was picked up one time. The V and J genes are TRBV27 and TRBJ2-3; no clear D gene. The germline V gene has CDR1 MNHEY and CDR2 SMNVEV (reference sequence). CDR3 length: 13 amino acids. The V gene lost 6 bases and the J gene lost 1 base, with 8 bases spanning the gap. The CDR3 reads CASRNTGTDTQYF. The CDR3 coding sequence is TGTGCCAGCAGGAACACAGGCACAGATACGCAGTATTTT.

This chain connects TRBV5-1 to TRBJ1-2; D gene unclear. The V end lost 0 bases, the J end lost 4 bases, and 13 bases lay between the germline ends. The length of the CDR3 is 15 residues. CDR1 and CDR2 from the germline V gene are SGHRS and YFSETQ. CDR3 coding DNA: TGCGCCAGCAGCTTGGACGGTTCCGCCACCTATGGCTACACCTTC. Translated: CASSLDGSATYGYTF.

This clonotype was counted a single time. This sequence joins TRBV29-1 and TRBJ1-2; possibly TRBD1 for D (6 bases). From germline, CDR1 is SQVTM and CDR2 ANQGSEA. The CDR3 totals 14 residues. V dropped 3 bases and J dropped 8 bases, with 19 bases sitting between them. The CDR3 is CSVDIGQGSEGYTF. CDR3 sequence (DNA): TGCAGCGTTGATATAGGGCAGGGGTCCGAGGGCTACACCTTC. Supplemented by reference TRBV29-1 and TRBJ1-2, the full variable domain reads SAVISQKPSRDICQRGTSLTIQCQVDSQVTMMFWYRQQPGQSLTLIATANQGSEATYESGFVIDKFPISRPNLTFSTLTVSNMSPEDSSIYLCSVDIGQGSEGYTFGSGTRLTVV.

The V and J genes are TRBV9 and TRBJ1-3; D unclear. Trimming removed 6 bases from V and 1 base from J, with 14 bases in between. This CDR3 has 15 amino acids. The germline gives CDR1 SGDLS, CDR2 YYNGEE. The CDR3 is CASTREVGSGNTIYF. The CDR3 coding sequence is TGTGCCAGCACGAGGGAGGTTGGGTCTGGAAACACCATATATTTT.

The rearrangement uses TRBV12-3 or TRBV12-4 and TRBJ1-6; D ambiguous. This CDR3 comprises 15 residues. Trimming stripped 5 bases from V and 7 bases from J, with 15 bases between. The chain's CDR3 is CASSPQQARNSPLHF. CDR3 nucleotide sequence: TGTGCCAGCAGTCCACAGCAGGCAAGGAATTCACCCCTCCACTTT.

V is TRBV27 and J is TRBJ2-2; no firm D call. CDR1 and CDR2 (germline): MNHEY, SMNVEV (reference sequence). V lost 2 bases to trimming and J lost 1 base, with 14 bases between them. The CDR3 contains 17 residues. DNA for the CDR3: TGTGCCAGCAGTTTAGCCTACAACGTATTGAACACCGGGGAGCTGTTTTTT. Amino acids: CASSLAYNVLNTGELFF.

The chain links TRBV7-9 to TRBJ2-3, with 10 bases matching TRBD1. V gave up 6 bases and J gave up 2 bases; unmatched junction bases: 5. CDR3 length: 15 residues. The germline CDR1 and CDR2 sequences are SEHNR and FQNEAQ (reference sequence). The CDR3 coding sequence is TGTGCCAGCAGGGCCGGGACAGGGGCCACAGATACGCAGTATTTT. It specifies CASRAGTGATDTQYF.

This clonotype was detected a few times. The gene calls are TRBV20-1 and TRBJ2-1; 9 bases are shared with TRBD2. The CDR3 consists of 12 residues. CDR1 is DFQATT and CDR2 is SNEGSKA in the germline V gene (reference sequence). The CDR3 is CKPTSGNNEQFF. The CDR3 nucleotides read TGCAAGCCGACTAGCGGTAATAATGAGCAGTTCTTC.

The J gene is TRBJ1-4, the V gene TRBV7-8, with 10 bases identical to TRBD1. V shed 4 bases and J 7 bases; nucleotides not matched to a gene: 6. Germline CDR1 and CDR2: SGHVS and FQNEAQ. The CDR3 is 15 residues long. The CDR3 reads CASSSRDRGFEKLFF. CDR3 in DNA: TGTGCCAGCAGCTCCCGGGACAGGGGCTTTGAAAAACTGTTTTTT.

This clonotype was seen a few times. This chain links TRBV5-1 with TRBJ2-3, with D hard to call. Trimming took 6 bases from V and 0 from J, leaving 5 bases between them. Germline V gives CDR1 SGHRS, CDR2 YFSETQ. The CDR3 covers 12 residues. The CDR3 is CASKISTDTQYF. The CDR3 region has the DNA TGCGCCAGCAAGATCAGCACAGATACGCAGTATTTT.

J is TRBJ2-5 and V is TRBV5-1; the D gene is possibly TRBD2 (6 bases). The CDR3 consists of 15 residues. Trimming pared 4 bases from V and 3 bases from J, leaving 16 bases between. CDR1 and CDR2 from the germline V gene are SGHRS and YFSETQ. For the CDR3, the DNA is TGCGCCAGCAGCCATGGGGGAGGCAGGGAAGAGACCCAGTACTTC. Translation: CASSHGGGREETQYF. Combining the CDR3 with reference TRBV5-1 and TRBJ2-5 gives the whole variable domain KAGVTQTPRYLIKTRGQQVTLSCSPISGHRSVSWYQQTPGQGLQFLFEYFSETQRNKGNFPGRFSGRQFSNSRSEMNVSTLELGDSALYLCASSHGGGREETQYFGPGTRLLVL.

CDR3 loop: CASSLDGPYNEQYF. CDR3 in DNA: TGCGCCAGCAGCTTGGACGGGCCTTACAATGAGCAGTACTTC. V and J are TRBV5-1 and TRBJ2-1, with D hard to call. The assigned J gene may be wrong: the sequence end matches TRBJ2-7 better. In germline, CDR1 is SGHRS, CDR2 YFSETQ. There are 14 residues in the CDR3.

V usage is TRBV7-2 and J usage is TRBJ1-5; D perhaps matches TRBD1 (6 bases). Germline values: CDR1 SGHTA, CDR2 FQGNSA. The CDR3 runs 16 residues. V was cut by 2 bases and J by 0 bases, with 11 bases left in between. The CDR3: CASSLRRGNSNQPQHF. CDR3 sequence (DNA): TGTGCCAGCAGCTTAAGGAGGGGGAATAGCAATCAGCCCCAGCATTTT.

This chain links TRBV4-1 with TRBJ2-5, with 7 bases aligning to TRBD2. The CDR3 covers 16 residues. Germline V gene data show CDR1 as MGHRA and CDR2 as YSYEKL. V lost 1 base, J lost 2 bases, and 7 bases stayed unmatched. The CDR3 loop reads CASSQGGTTPQETQYF. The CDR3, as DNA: TGCGCCAGCAGCCAAGGGGGGACTACTCCGCAAGAGACCCAGTACTTC.

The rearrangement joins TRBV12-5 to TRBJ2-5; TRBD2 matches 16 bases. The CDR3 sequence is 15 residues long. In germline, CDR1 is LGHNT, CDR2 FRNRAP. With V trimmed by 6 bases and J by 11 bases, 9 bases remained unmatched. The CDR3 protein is CASGPGLAGGGEQYF. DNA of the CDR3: TGTGCTAGTGGACCGGGACTAGCGGGAGGGGGTGAGCAGTACTTC.

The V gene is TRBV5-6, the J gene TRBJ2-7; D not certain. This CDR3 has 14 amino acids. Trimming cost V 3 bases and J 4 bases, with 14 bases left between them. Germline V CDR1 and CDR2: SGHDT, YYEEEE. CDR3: CASSSTNVPYEQYF. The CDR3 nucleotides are TGTGCCAGCAGCTCAACAAACGTCCCTTACGAGCAGTACTTC.

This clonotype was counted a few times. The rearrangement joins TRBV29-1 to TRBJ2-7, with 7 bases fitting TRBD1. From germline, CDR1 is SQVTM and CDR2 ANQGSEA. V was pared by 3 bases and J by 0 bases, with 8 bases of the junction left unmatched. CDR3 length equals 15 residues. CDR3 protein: CSVEDRRRSSYEQYF. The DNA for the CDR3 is TGCAGCGTTGAGGACAGGAGGAGAAGCTCCTACGAGCAGTACTTC.

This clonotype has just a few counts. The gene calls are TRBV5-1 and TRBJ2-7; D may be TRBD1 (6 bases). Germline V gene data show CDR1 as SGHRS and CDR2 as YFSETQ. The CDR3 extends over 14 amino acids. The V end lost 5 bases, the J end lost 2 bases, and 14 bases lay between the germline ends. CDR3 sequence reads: CASRGDQGPYEQYF. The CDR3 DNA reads TGCGCCAGCAGAGGAGATCAGGGGCCCTACGAGCAGTACTTC.

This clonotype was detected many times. CDR3 DNA sequence: TGTGCCAGCAGCTTACTTAGCGGGCCTATGGACAGATACGCGTATTTT. This encodes CASSLLSGPMDRYAYF. The chain joins TRBV7-9 to TRBJ2-3, with TRBD2 as a possible D gene (7 bases). V lost 2 bases, J lost 14 bases, and 26 bases lay in between. Germline values: CDR1 SEHNR, CDR2 FQNEAQ (reference sequence). The CDR3 spans 16 residues.

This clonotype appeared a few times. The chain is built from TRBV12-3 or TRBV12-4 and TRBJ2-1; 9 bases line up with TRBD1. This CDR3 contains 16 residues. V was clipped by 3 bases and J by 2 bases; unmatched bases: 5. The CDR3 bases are TGTGCCAGCAGTTTCCCGACAGGGGGACCCTACAATGAGCAGTTCTTC. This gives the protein CASSFPTGGPYNEQFF.